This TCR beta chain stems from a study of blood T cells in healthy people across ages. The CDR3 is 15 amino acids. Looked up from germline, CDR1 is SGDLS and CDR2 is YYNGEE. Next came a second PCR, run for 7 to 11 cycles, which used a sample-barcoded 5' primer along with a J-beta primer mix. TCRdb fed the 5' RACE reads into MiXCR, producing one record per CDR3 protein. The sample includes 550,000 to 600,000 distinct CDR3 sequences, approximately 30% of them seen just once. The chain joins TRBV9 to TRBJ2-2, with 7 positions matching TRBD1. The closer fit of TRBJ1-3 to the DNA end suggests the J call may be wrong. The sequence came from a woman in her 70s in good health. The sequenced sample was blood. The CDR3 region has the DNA TGTGCCAGCAGCGTAGCGGACAGGACTGGAAACACCATATATTTT. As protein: CASSVADRTGNTIYF.